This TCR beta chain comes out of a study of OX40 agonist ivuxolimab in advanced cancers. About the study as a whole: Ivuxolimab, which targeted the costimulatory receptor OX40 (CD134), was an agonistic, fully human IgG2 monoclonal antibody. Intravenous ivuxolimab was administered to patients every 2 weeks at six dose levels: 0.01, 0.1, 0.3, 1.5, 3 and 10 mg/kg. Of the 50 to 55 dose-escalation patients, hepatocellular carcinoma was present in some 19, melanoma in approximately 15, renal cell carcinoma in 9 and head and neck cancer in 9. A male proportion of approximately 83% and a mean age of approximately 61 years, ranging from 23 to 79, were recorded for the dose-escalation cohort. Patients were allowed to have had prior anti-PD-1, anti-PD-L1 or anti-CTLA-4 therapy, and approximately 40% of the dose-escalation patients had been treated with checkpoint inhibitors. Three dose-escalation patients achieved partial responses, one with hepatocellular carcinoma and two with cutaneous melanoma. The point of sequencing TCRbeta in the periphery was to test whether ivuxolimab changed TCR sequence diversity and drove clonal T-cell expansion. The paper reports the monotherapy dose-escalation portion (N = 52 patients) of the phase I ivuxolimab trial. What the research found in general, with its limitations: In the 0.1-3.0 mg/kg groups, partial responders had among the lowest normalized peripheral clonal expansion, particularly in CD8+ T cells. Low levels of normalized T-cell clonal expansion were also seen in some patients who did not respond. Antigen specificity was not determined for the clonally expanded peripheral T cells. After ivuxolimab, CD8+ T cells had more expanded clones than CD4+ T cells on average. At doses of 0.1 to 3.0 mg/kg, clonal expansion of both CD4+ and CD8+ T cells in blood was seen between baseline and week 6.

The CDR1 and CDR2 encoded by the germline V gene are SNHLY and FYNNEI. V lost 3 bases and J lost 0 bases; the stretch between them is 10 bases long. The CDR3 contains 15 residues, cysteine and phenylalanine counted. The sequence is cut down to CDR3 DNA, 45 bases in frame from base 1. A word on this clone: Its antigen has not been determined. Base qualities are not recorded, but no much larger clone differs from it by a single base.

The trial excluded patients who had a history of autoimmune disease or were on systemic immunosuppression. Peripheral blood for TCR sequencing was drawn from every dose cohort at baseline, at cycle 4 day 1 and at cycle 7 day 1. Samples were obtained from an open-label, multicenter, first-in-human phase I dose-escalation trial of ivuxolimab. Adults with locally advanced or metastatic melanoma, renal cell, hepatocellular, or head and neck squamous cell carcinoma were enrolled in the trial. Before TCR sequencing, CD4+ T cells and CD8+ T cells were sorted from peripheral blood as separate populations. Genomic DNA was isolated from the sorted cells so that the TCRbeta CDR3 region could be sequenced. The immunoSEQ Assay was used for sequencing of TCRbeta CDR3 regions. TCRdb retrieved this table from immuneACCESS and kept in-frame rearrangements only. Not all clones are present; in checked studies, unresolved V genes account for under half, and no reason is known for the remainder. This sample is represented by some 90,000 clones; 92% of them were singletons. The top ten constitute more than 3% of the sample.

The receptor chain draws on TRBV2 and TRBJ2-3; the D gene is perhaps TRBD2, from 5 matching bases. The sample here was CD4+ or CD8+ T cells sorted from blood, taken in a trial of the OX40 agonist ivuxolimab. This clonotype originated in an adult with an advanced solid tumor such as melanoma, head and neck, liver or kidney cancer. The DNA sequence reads TGTGCCAGCAGTGACCCAGCGGCTAGCACAGATACGCAGTATTTT. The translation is CASSDPAASTDTQYF.